This T cell receptor beta chain was obtained from a study of cytomegalovirus exposure and HLA in healthy donors. Study results and caveats: It has been reported that TCR beta sequences accurately predicted the HLA-A and HLA-B alleles of most subjects. Reports described diagnosis of cytomegalovirus status by the classifier as highly specific and sensitive. In a later analysis, specific HLA alleles were associated with approximately 16,000 TCR beta sequences at a 0.05 false discovery rate. An analysis was carried out later, and it reportedly showed fewer N-insertions in an Asian-associated ancestry cluster than the approximately 680-donor mean.

The PCR made use of 60 Vbeta and 13 Jbeta primers. Data came from immunoSEQ multiplex PCR; TCRdb stores just in-frame clones and leaves some out. The sample has more than 85,000 clones; around 85% are singletons. The sample holds one count of this clone. Its specificity is not known. The CDR3 covers 14 residues. Germline CDR1 and CDR2: MNHNS and SASEGT. V lost 5 bases to trimming and J lost 7 bases; unmatched junction nucleotides: 5. What was sequenced was PBMCs. This TCR was sampled from a man in his thirties or forties in good health and CMV-seropositive. V usage is TRBV6-1 and J usage is TRBJ2-2; the match to TRBD2 covers 9 bases. CDR3 sequence reads: CASSQNSGGGELFF. DNA for the CDR3: TGTGCCAGCAGTCAAAATAGCGGGGGCGGGGAGCTGTTTTTT.